This is a list of T cell receptor beta chains from one sample in a study of early T cells in non-severe SARS-CoV-2 infection. TCRdb re-derived calls from the 5' RACE reads in MiXCR, one entry per CDR3 protein. Altogether about 23,000 distinct CDR3 sequences are present, about 5% being singletons, with the ten largest covering around 4%. Sample: whole blood. The receptors originated from an adult who was a healthcare worker with PCR-confirmed SARS-CoV-2 infection or an uninfected control (not recorded which). The CDR3 runs from the conserved cysteine through the conserved F or W. The D gene is left open where the match is weak. Clone size, where shown, is once, few, many, or a class for clones that have expanded.

d_call clone_size j_call v_call cdr3_aa cdr3_nt
- many TRBJ2-1 TRBV5-4 CASSFGGYGVEVNEQFF TGTGCCAGCAGCTTTGGAGGTTATGGGGTAGAGGTAAATGAGCAGTTCTTC
TRBD1 many TRBJ1-6 TRBV7-3 CASSLQGQGADNSPLHF TGTGCCAGCAGCCTCCAAGGACAGGGGGCAGATAATTCACCCCTCCACTTT
- many TRBJ2-2 TRBV29-1 CSVQGRGTGELFF TGCAGCGTTCAGGGGCGTGGGACCGGGGAGCTGTTTTTT
TRBD2 - TRBJ2-1 TRBV28 CASRISGGYNEQFF TGTGCCAGCAGAATCAGCGGGGGCTACAATGAGCAGTTCTTC
- - TRBJ2-3 TRBV9 CASSVYPRSKDTQYF TGTGCCAGCAGCGTATATCCTAGATCTAAGGATACGCAGTATTTT
- few TRBJ1-1 TRBV12-3/TRBV12-4 CASSLRGEDTEAFF TGTGCCAGCAGTTTGAGGGGTGAGGACACTGAAGCTTTCTTT
- many TRBJ1-1 TRBV7-2 CASSLGLWEGTEAFF TGTGCCAGCAGCTTAGGTCTGTGGGAGGGAACTGAAGCTTTCTTT
- medium-sized TRBJ2-3 TRBV11-3 CASSYLAGDTQYF TGTGCCAGCAGCTATTTAGCAGGTGATACGCAGTATTTT
- - TRBJ1-4 TRBV27 CASSPPGRAGGGELFF TGTGCCAGCAGTCCTCCGGGTCGGGCTGGAGGGGGGGAACTGTTTTTT
TRBD1 few TRBJ2-2 TRBV7-3 CASTLAGTVNTGELFF TGTGCCAGCACCCTAGCCGGGACAGTGAACACCGGGGAGCTGTTTTTT
- many TRBJ1-3 TRBV5-1 CASSLDGSLSGNTIYF TGCGCCAGCAGCTTGGATGGCAGCCTCTCTGGAAACACCATATATTTT
- many TRBJ1-2 TRBV7-2 CASSSLWGDGYTF TGTGCCAGCAGCTCACTTTGGGGGGATGGCTACACCTTC
- few TRBJ2-5 TRBV5-4 CASSADRKETQYF TGTGCCAGCAGCGCGGACAGAAAAGAGACCCAGTACTTC
- medium-sized TRBJ2-5 TRBV20-1 CSARSGSETQYF TGCAGTGCTAGGTCGGGGTCCGAGACCCAGTACTTC
- few TRBJ1-1 TRBV18 CASSQQGIEAFF TGTGCCAGCTCTCAACAGGGAATTGAAGCTTTCTTT
- - TRBJ2-5 TRBV5-4 CASSSFGPQYF TGTGCCAGCAGCTCCTTCGGGCCCCAGTACTTC
TRBD2 many TRBJ2-1 TRBV2 CASSGSGGRYNEQFF TGTGCCAGCAGTGGTAGCGGGGGAAGGTACAATGAGCAGTTCTTC
- medium-sized TRBJ1-5 TRBV27 CASSPSAGYQPQHF TGTGCCAGCAGTCCTTCAGCGGGGTATCAGCCCCAGCATTTT
- many TRBJ2-3 TRBV23-1 CASQSRRVGDTQYF TGCGCCAGCCAAAGTCGCAGGGTGGGAGATACGCAGTATTTT
- - TRBJ1-4 TRBV5-4 CASSPRQGIATNEKLFF TGTGCCAGCAGCCCGCGGCAGGGTATAGCAACTAATGAAAAACTGTTTTTT
- many TRBJ2-7 TRBV11-2 CASSLGAGDEQYF TGTGCCAGCAGCTTAGGGGCAGGGGACGAGCAGTACTTC
TRBD1 many TRBJ1-1 TRBV6-1 CASSNIPGQGNTEAFF TGTGCCAGCAGTAACATTCCGGGACAGGGGAACACTGAAGCTTTCTTT
- many TRBJ2-7 TRBV5-5 CASSLGGTSSYEQYF TGTGCCAGCAGCTTGGGAGGTACGTCCTCCTACGAGCAGTACTTC
- many TRBJ1-1 TRBV7-6 CASSKDTEAFF TGTGCCAGCAGCAAAGACACTGAAGCTTTCTTT
- many TRBJ1-1 TRBV20-1 CSARTGGSEAFF TGCAGTGCTAGAACCGGGGGCTCTGAAGCTTTCTTT